These 18 T cell receptor beta chains were sequenced from one sample in a study of T cell responses to AZD1222 COVID-19 vaccine. The method was immunoSEQ multiplex PCR; TCRdb's version includes in-frame clones alone and lacks a portion of them. The sample has some 150,000 clones; more than 75% are singletons. This specimen was peripheral blood, taken 28 days after the second AZD1222 dose. These receptors originate from an adult who received the AZD1222 COVID-19 vaccine.

V gene TRBV2 combines with J gene TRBJ2-1; D unresolved. Germline V gene data show CDR1 as SNHLY and CDR2 as FYNNEI. V lost 1 base to trimming and J lost 3 bases, with 16 bases between them. This CDR3 is built from 17 residues. The CDR3 region is CASSEGPPHIHYNEQFF. The CDR3 nucleotides are TGTGCCAGCAGTGAAGGCCCCCCTCACATCCACTACAATGAGCAGTTCTTC.

This chain links TRBV2 with TRBJ1-4; D gene uncertain. Germline lookup yields CDR1 SNHLY and CDR2 FYNNEI. The length of the CDR3 is 14 residues. Trimming removed 3 bases from V and 5 bases from J, with 10 bases in between. The CDR3 is CASSDLGKNEKLFF. Here the CDR3 DNA reads TGTGCCAGCAGTGATTTGGGAAAGAATGAAAAACTGTTTTTT.

The rearrangement joins TRBV6-1 to TRBJ1-2; TRBD1 matches at 9 bases. J gave up 8 bases and V 6 bases, and 10 bases lay outside the gene matches. CDR3 length equals 14 residues. CDR1 is MNHNS, CDR2 SASEGT, per germline. The CDR3 DNA follows: TGTGCCAGCAGGCAACGGGACAGGGTCGGCGGCTACACCTTC. Protein product: CASRQRDRVGGYTF.

The rearrangement joins TRBV5-1 to TRBJ1-1; 8 bases agree with TRBD1. This CDR3 has 17 amino acids. The V and J ends lost 6 bases and 1 base, in that order; junction bases with no gene match: 14. Germline values: CDR1 SGHRS, CDR2 YFSETQ. This chain's CDR3 is CASKLPKTGGENTEAFF. CDR3 DNA sequence: TGCGCCAGCAAATTACCAAAAACAGGGGGGGAGAACACTGAAGCTTTCTTT.

The chain recombines TRBV21-1 with TRBJ2-7; the D call in the table, TRBD2, was not verified against the DNA. TRBV21-1 is a documented pseudogene. This CDR3 contains 18 residues. The CDR3 sequence is CASSKEDLLDRGSYEQYF. The CDR3 DNA reads TGTGCCAGCAGCAAAGAAGACTTACTAGATCGAGGCTCCTACGAGCAGTACTTC.

This clone was detected only once. The CDR3 DNA reads TGTGCCACCAGTGGTTCTCAGGGTCATACCGGGGAGCTGTTTTTT. The encoded protein is CATSGSQGHTGELFF. The V call is TRBV24-1, the J call TRBJ2-2; TRBD1 is a possible D gene (5 bases). The germline CDR1 and CDR2 sequences are KGHDR and SFDVKD. This CDR3 comprises 15 residues. V lost 5 bases to trimming and J lost 5 bases, with 14 bases between them.

The gene calls are TRBV18 and TRBJ2-7; perhaps TRBD2 as D (5 bases). The CDR3 spans 14 residues. Germline-derived CDR1 and CDR2 are KGHSH and LQKENI. The germline V and J ends were trimmed by 0 bases and 2 bases, with 8 bases remaining between them. DNA of the CDR3: TGTGCCAGCTCACCACCAGGGAGTCCCTACGAGCAGTACTTC. It translates to CASSPPGSPYEQYF.

The gene calls are TRBV3-1 (or the pseudogene TRBV3-2) and TRBJ1-4; D is unclear. The CDR3 is 16 amino acids. Between the trimmed V and J ends, which lost 4 bases and 2 bases, there was a span of 14 bases. CDR1 LGHDT and CDR2 YNNKEL come from the germline V gene (reference sequence). The CDR3 DNA reads as TGTGCCAGCAGCCCGAGCCTACACGTCACTAATGAAAAACTGTTTTTT. Translating gives CASSPSLHVTNEKLFF.

CDR3 sequence (DNA): TGTGCCAGCAGCTTGAGTTTTGGGCAAGACTATGGCTACACCTTC. Translated: CASSLSFGQDYGYTF. This chain uses TRBV5-6 with TRBJ1-2; no reliable D call. This CDR3 is built from 15 residues. The germline gives CDR1 SGHDT, CDR2 YYEEEE. The V gene lost 1 base and the J gene lost 3 bases, with 13 bases spanning the gap. Based on the CDR3 plus reference TRBV5-6 and TRBJ1-2, the full variable domain is DAGVTQSPTHLIKTRGQQVTLRCSPKSGHDTVSWYQQALGQGPQFIFQYYEEEERQRGNFPDRFSGHQFPNYSSELNVNALLLGDSALYLCASSLSFGQDYGYTFGSGTRLTVV.

The chain couples TRBV5-8 to TRBJ2-1; 9 nucleotides line up with TRBD1. V lost 6 bases to trimming and J lost 5 bases; unmatched junction nucleotides: 12. Germline V gene data show CDR1 as SGHTS and CDR2 as YDEGEE. CDR3 length: 16 amino acids. CDR3 DNA: TGTGCCAGCATCACAGGGGGCCTGATAAACCACAATGAGCAGTTCTTC. It codes for CASITGGLINHNEQFF.

The chain combines TRBV10-2 with TRBJ2-1; possible D gene TRBD1, 6 bases. This CDR3 is 12 amino acids long. The germline gives CDR1 WSHSY, CDR2 SAAADI. Trimming took off 8 bases at V and 8 bases at J, with 13 bases between the two ends. The chain's CDR3 is CASGRGGHEQFF. In DNA form, the CDR3 reads TGCGCCAGCGGCAGGGGTGGCCATGAGCAGTTCTTC.

The J gene is TRBJ1-1, the V gene TRBV6-5; TRBD1 matches at 8 bases. Germline V gives CDR1 MNHEY, CDR2 SVGAGI. V lost 10 bases, J lost 2 bases, and 9 bases stayed unmatched. CDR3 length: 14 residues. The CDR3 DNA sequence: TGTGCCACCCTTTGGACAGGGAGAAACACTGAAGCTTTCTTT. It yields the protein CATLWTGRNTEAFF.

In its sample, this clone was seen once. This chain links TRBV27 with TRBJ1-2; maybe TRBD1 (6 bases). CDR1 is MNHEY, CDR2 SMNVEV, per germline (reference sequence). The CDR3 consists of 14 residues. The germline V and J ends were trimmed by 2 bases and 4 bases, with 11 bases remaining between them. CDR3 DNA: TGTGCCAGCAGTTTAGGTGGACAGCCCTATGGCTACACCTTC. Its translation is CASSLGGQPYGYTF.

V usage is TRBV7-9 and J usage is TRBJ2-5, with D tentatively TRBD1 (5 bases). V was shortened by 1 base and J by 5 bases, with 14 bases between the two germline ends. This CDR3 region has 15 residues. Germline loops: CDR1 SEHNR, CDR2 FQNEAQ (reference sequence). The CDR3 is CASSLGQWESETQYF. CDR3 nucleotides: TGTGCCAGCAGCTTAGGACAGTGGGAATCGGAGACCCAGTACTTC.

The chain carries TRBV27 and TRBJ2-3, with D perhaps TRBD2 (5 bases). The V gene's germline CDR1 is MNHEY and CDR2 SMNVEV (reference sequence). The CDR3 covers 15 residues. V was cut by 5 bases and J by 0 bases, with 12 bases left in between. The CDR3 sequence is CASSPRTGSTDTQYF. CDR3 nucleotides: TGTGCCAGCAGTCCAAGGACGGGGAGCACAGATACGCAGTATTTT.

The chain recombines TRBV27 with TRBJ2-7; TRBD1 matches 12 bases. Trimming removed 4 bases from V and 0 bases from J; junction bases left unmatched: 1. The CDR3 is 15 residues long. Per the germline V gene, CDR1 is MNHEY and CDR2 is SMNVEV (reference sequence). The CDR3 DNA sequence: TGTGCCAGCAGTTGGGACAGGGGGCCCTCCTACGAGCAGTACTTC. It translates to CASSWDRGPSYEQYF.

V is TRBV7-9 and J is TRBJ1-1, with 8 bases identical to TRBD1. The CDR3 consists of 16 residues. V gave up 1 base and J gave up 1 base; unmatched junction bases: 5. Germline CDR1 reads SEHNR; CDR2 reads FQNEAQ (reference sequence). The CDR3 is CASSLDQGQGNTEAFF. The DNA of the CDR3 is TGTGCCAGCAGCTTAGACCAAGGACAGGGGAACACTGAAGCTTTCTTT.

This clone has just one count. The chain is built from TRBV7-2 and TRBJ2-7; D gene ambiguous. The ends were cut back, 1 base at V and 0 bases at J, with 7 bases in the middle. CDR3 size: 14 residues. In germline, CDR1 is SGHTA, CDR2 FQGNSA. The CDR3 spells CASSLDANSYEQYF. The CDR3 DNA is TGTGCCAGCAGCTTAGACGCCAACTCCTACGAGCAGTACTTC.